The text below deals with one T cell receptor beta chain. Using immunoSEQ multiplex PCR, the repertoire was profiled, and TCRdb retains in-frame clones only, with some absent. Among over 15,000 clones, approximately 80% were seen once, and the ten largest hold 10% to 15%. Treatment described: randomized to nivolumab then ipilimumab (arm A) or the reverse (arm B). Patients had received no earlier DNA-damaging chemotherapy. Sorted cells were live CD3+CD8+, lacking CD19 and CD56, from PBMCs. This CDR3 has 15 residues. V dropped 5 bases and J dropped 6; count of bases not matched to a gene: 10. Germline V gene lookup returns CDR1 SGHTA and CDR2 FQGNSA. The record originates from a study of sequential checkpoint blockade in melanoma.

This specimen consisted of CD8+ T cells sorted from blood (inferred from file names), obtained from a patient given nivolumab and ipilimumab in sequence. This sequence joins TRBV7-2 and TRBJ1-5; TRBD1 aligns across 7 bases. The TCR originated in a human donor with melanoma. The CDR3 bases are TGTGCCAGCAGCACCGGACAGGACCTTCGTCAGCCCCAGCATTTT. Translating gives CASSTGQDLRQPQHF.